One and the same sample provided the 24 T cell receptor beta chains below, sequenced in a study of blood T cell repertoires in COVID-19. Using immunoSEQ multiplex PCR, the repertoire was profiled, and TCRdb retains in-frame clones only, with some absent. The top ten hold around 1.8% of the sample, which has 130,000 to 150,000 clones, 65% to 80% seen once. The sequenced sample was peripheral blood. The receptors were sampled from a woman between 55 and 75 years old with acute or convalescent COVID-19.

The CDR3 is CASSFMRTGGYNEQFF. CDR3 sequence (DNA): TGTGCCAGCAGCTTTATGAGAACGGGAGGTTACAATGAGCAGTTCTTC. The rearrangement joins TRBV7-9 to TRBJ2-1, with 7 positions matching TRBD2. This CDR3 comprises 16 residues. Trimming cost V 3 bases and J 4 bases; bases outside gene matches: 9. The V gene's germline CDR1 is SEHNR and CDR2 FQNEAQ (reference sequence). The full variable domain, completed using reference TRBV7-9 and TRBJ2-1, is DTGVSQNPRHKITKRGQNVTFRCDPISEHNRLYWYRQTLGQGPEFLTYFQNEAQLEKSRLLSDRFSAERPKGSFSTLEIQRTEQGDSAMYLCASSFMRTGGYNEQFFGPGTRLTVL.

The chain combines TRBV18 with TRBJ1-2, with unresolved D. The CDR3 is 14 amino acids. V lost 2 bases, J lost 7 bases, and 14 bases lay in between. Germline values: CDR1 KGHSH, CDR2 LQKENI. The CDR3 here is CASSPTQQLTGYTF. As DNA, the CDR3 is TGTGCCAGCTCACCAACTCAACAACTAACTGGCTACACCTTC.

The chain couples TRBV10-1 to TRBJ2-7; 11 nucleotides align to TRBD1. The CDR3 runs to 15 residues. In germline, CDR1 is WNHNN, CDR2 SYGVQD (reference sequence). J gave up 9 bases and V 0 bases, and 7 bases lay outside the gene matches. DNA of the CDR3: TGCGCCAGCAGTGAGTCGAGGACAGGGGGCGCGGGGCAGTACTTC. Amino acids: CASSESRTGGAGQYF.

V and J are TRBV6-5 and TRBJ2-7; TRBD1 matches 9 bases. The CDR3 runs 15 residues. Germline CDR1 MNHEY, CDR2 SVGAGI. Trimming cost V 7 bases and J 4 bases; bases outside gene matches: 11. The CDR3 DNA is TGTGCCAGCACAGGACAGGGGACGACACGGTACGAGCAGTACTTC. Translated: CASTGQGTTRYEQYF.

This clone has more than one count but fewer than ten. The chain links TRBV27 to TRBJ1-1; D unresolved. The V gene lost 4 bases and the J gene lost 0 bases, with 6 bases spanning the gap. The CDR3 spans 13 residues. CDR1 MNHEY and CDR2 SMNVEV come from the germline V gene (reference sequence). The CDR3 bases are TGTGCCAGCAGTTGGTACATGAACACTGAAGCTTTCTTT. Protein: CASSWYMNTEAFF.

The J gene is TRBJ2-7, the V gene TRBV5-1, with 10 bases matching TRBD1. The CDR3 contains 13 residues. Germline V lookup: CDR1 SGHRS, CDR2 YFSETQ. The V gene end was trimmed by 6 bases and the J gene end by 7 bases; junction bases not matched to a gene: 7. CDR3 bases: TGCGCCAGCAACCCCGGGACAGGGGAGGAGCAGTACTTC. Translated: CASNPGTGEEQYF.

V is TRBV4-2 and J is TRBJ2-5, with unresolved D. The V end was cut by 0 bases, the J end by 2 bases, with 13 bases between. The CDR3 loop spans 16 amino acids. CDR1 LGHNA and CDR2 YNFKEQ come from the germline V gene. The CDR3 reads CASSQEEWVRQETQYF. Here the CDR3 DNA reads TGTGCCAGCAGCCAAGAGGAGTGGGTCAGACAAGAGACCCAGTACTTC.

This clone was counted between two and nine times. The chain links TRBV11-2 to TRBJ2-4; 7 bases line up with TRBD2. With 4 bases clipped from V and 5 bases from J, the junction kept 8 bases outside the gene matches. CDR3 size: 15 residues. Germline CDR1 SGHAT, CDR2 FQNNGV. For the CDR3, the DNA is TGTGCCAGCAGCTCCGCCGGGACTAAACAAAACATTCAGTACTTC. It translates to CASSSAGTKQNIQYF.

This chain uses TRBV19 with TRBJ2-7; 9 bases line up with TRBD1. The junction had 8 bases not matched to a gene; V was cut back by 5 bases and J by 6 bases. In germline, CDR1 is LNHDA, CDR2 SQIVND (reference sequence). This CDR3 is 14 amino acids long. CDR3 in amino acids: CASSFGDRAFEQYF. CDR3 coding DNA: TGTGCCAGTAGTTTCGGGGACAGGGCTTTCGAGCAGTACTTC.

J is TRBJ2-2 and V is TRBV5-6, with D perhaps matching TRBD2 (7 bases). The CDR3 sequence is 16 residues long. CDR1 SGHDT and CDR2 YYEEEE come from the germline V gene. Trimming stripped 0 bases from V and 4 bases from J, with 13 bases between. CDR3 nucleotide sequence: TGTGCCAGCAGCTTGGGGGGGCGGGGGCCCACCGGGGAGCTGTTTTTT. It yields the protein CASSLGGRGPTGELFF. The variable domain in full, completed from reference TRBV5-6 and TRBJ2-2, reads DAGVTQSPTHLIKTRGQQVTLRCSPKSGHDTVSWYQQALGQGPQFIFQYYEEEERQRGNFPDRFSGHQFPNYSSELNVNALLLGDSALYLCASSLGGRGPTGELFFGEGSRLTVL.

The chain combines TRBV5-1 with TRBJ2-1; 7 bases fit TRBD2. The V gene end was trimmed by 0 bases and the J gene end by 10 bases; junction bases not matched to a gene: 13. CDR3 length equals 16 residues. CDR1 and CDR2 (germline): SGHRS, YFSETQ. The CDR3 is CASSLAERDFSGEQFF. The DNA for the CDR3 is TGCGCCAGCAGCTTGGCCGAGCGGGACTTCTCGGGAGAGCAGTTCTTC.

This clone was recorded only once. The chain links TRBV27 to TRBJ1-2; TRBD1 agrees at 10 bases. CDR3 size: 14 residues. V lost 3 bases to trimming and J lost 4 bases; unmatched junction nucleotides: 2. Germline lookup yields CDR1 MNHEY and CDR2 SMNVEV (reference sequence). The CDR3 loop reads CASSLGQGIYGYTF. CDR3 nucleotides: TGTGCCAGCAGTTTGGGACAGGGGATCTATGGCTACACCTTC.

The chain combines TRBV5-6 with TRBJ1-2; 8 positions agree with TRBD1. The CDR3 runs 14 residues. Germline-derived CDR1 and CDR2 are SGHDT and YYEEEE. Trimming at V came to 3 bases and at J to 2 bases, leaving 3 bases not matched to a gene. CDR3: CASSYRGTNYGYTF. In DNA form, the CDR3 reads TGTGCCAGCAGCTACAGGGGGACGAACTATGGCTACACCTTC.

The rearrangement uses TRBV2 and TRBJ2-1; possibly TRBD1 for D (7 bases). The CDR3 is 15 residues long. The germline V gene has CDR1 SNHLY and CDR2 FYNNEI. V was cut by 11 bases and J by 4 bases, with 21 bases left in between. CDR3 in amino acids: CASRGRTGVYNEQFF. Here the CDR3 DNA reads TGTGCCTCTCGGGGGAGAACAGGGGTATACAATGAGCAGTTCTTC. The full variable domain, its missing parts supplied by reference TRBV2 and TRBJ2-1, is EPEVTQTPSHQVTQMGQEVILRCVPISNHLYFYWYRQILGQKVEFLVSFYNNEISEKSEIFDDQFSVERPDGSNFTLKIRSTKLEDSAMYFCASRGRTGVYNEQFFGPGTRLTVL.

The chain has TRBV5-4 and TRBJ1-1; D is uncertain. Germline V gene sequence: CDR1 SGHNT, CDR2 YYREEE (reference sequence). The V end lost 0 bases, the J end lost 5 bases, and 17 bases lay between the germline ends. CDR3 length: 16 amino acids. CDR3 sequence: CASSLGSLPRRTEAFF. The CDR3 DNA follows: TGTGCCAGCAGCTTGGGGTCTCTCCCACGGCGGACTGAAGCTTTCTTT.

V and J are TRBV5-6 and TRBJ1-6; D is perhaps TRBD1 (6 bases). V lost 4 bases to trimming and J lost 7 bases, with 9 bases between them. The CDR3 has 13 residues. Germline V gene data show CDR1 as SGHDT and CDR2 as YYEEEE. CDR3 DNA sequence: TGTGCCAGCAGCGCAGGGGCGAATTCACCCCTCCACTTT. Its protein is CASSAGANSPLHF.

The V and J genes are TRBV27 and TRBJ1-6; possible D gene TRBD1, 6 bases. V gave up 2 bases and J gave up 10 bases, with 15 bases separating them. Germline V CDR1 and CDR2: MNHEY, SMNVEV (reference sequence). The CDR3 is 15 residues long. CDR3 nucleotides: TGTGCCAGCAGTTTAGAAGGATTCCAGGGGTCACCCCTCCACTTT. Translating gives CASSLEGFQGSPLHF.

The rearrangement links TRBV5-1 to TRBJ2-5; 8 bases map to TRBD1. CDR1 SGHRS and CDR2 YFSETQ come from the germline V gene. There are 15 residues in the CDR3. The V segment lost 1 base and the J segment 3 bases; nucleotides outside the gene matches: 5. For the CDR3, the DNA is TGCGCCAGCAGCTTGATGGGGACAGGTAAAGAGACCCAGTACTTC. It yields the protein CASSLMGTGKETQYF.

This rearrangement joins TRBV24-1 to TRBJ2-1; TRBD2 aligns across 10 bases. Germline lookup yields CDR1 KGHDR and CDR2 SFDVKD. The CDR3 consists of 14 residues. V gave up 3 bases and J gave up 8 bases; unmatched junction bases: 3. As DNA, the CDR3 is TGTGCCACCAGTGATACTAGCGGGACTGATGAGCAGTTCTTC. Its translation: CATSDTSGTDEQFF.

The chain has TRBV24-1 and TRBJ2-5, with D perhaps TRBD2 (5 bases). Germline CDR1 reads KGHDR; CDR2 reads SFDVKD. The CDR3 runs 14 residues. Trimming removed 4 bases from V and 4 bases from J, with 12 bases in between. The CDR3 DNA reads TGTGCCACCAGTGACCCTGGAGGATCAGAGACCCAGTACTTC. Translation: CATSDPGGSETQYF.

The chain recombines TRBV28 with TRBJ1-1; TRBD1 matches at 9 bases. Looked up from germline, CDR1 is MDHEN and CDR2 is SYDVKM. The CDR3 runs to 17 residues. The J segment lost 0 bases and the V segment lost 6 bases, leaving 11 bases of the junction unmatched. The CDR3 DNA reads TGTGCCAGCAGATCCGGGACAGGGCGAGTTGTGAACACTGAAGCTTTCTTT. Translation gives CASRSGTGRVVNTEAFF.

The chain has TRBV4-1 and TRBJ2-1; tentative D call: TRBD1 (5 bases). CDR1 MGHRA and CDR2 YSYEKL come from the germline V gene. The CDR3 contains 16 residues. V dropped 0 bases and J dropped 6 bases, with 15 bases sitting between them. CDR3 DNA: TGCGCCAGCAGCCAAGATCCCACACCTGGGGCCAATGAGCAGTTCTTC. Encoded protein: CASSQDPTPGANEQFF.

The rearrangement links TRBV27 to TRBJ2-1, with 8 bases lining up with TRBD2. After removal of 5 bases from V and 4 bases from J, the junction contained 7 bases not matched to a gene. The CDR3 is 15 amino acids. Germline V gene sequence: CDR1 MNHEY, CDR2 SMNVEV (reference sequence). The CDR3 protein is CASSQTSEIYNEQFF. CDR3 sequence (DNA): TGTGCCAGCAGTCAGACTAGCGAGATATACAATGAGCAGTTCTTC.

This clone was detected a few times. V usage is TRBV4-1 and J usage is TRBJ1-1; TRBD1 matches at 7 bases. The CDR3 is made up of 14 amino acids. V lost 4 bases to trimming and J lost 3 bases; unmatched junction nucleotides: 5. Germline V gene sequence: CDR1 MGHRA, CDR2 YSYEKL. Written as DNA, the CDR3 is TGCGCCAGCAGCCGCTCACAGGGGTACACTGAAGCTTTCTTT. It codes for CASSRSQGYTEAFF.